The 10 T cell receptor beta chains below were found in one sample sequenced in a study of control samples from healthy donors and cancer patients. This table comes from immunoSEQ multiplex PCR, and its TCRdb copy is limited to in-frame clones, with some not included. Of roughly 190,000 clones in the sample, 91% were seen once. The specimen sequenced was blood. These TCRs come from a woman younger than 45 in good health.

This clone was observed once. The chain employs TRBV28 and TRBJ2-3; D is possibly TRBD1 or TRBD2 (5 bases each). Germline CDR1 and CDR2: MDHEN and SYDVKM. CDR3 length equals 15 residues. Trimming took 2 bases from V and 1 from J, leaving 10 bases between them. CDR3 coding DNA: TGTGCCAGCAGTTTAGGGGGAGAGGGCACAGATACGCAGTATTTT. It translates to CASSLGGEGTDTQYF.

The V gene is TRBV23-1, the J gene TRBJ1-1; D unresolved. TRBV23-1 is assigned to the ORF class and has an uncertain function. This CDR3 comprises 15 residues. Trimming pared 4 bases from V and 1 base from J, leaving 13 bases between. CDR3 DNA: TGCGCCAGCAGTCGTATGGGCATCGAGAACACTGAAGCTTTCTTT. As protein: CASSRMGIENTEAFF.

A note on this clone: Other DNA sequences in this specimen translate into the identical CDR3. The chain employs TRBV9 and TRBJ1-5; perhaps TRBD1 as D (5 bases). Germline V gene sequence: CDR1 SGDLS, CDR2 YYNGEE. V shed 3 bases and J shed 2 bases, with 6 bases lying between them. The CDR3 totals 13 residues. CDR3 residues: CASSGGGNQPQHF. CDR3 bases: TGTGCCAGCAGCGGAGGGGGCAATCAGCCCCAGCATTTT.

The chain joins TRBV14 to TRBJ2-3; the D is unclear. Germline CDR1 SGHDN, CDR2 FVKESK. Trimming stripped 0 bases from V and 2 bases from J, with 9 bases between. CDR3 size: 15 residues. The CDR3 is CASSQDLGYTDTQYF. The CDR3 DNA sequence: TGTGCCAGCAGCCAAGATCTAGGATACACAGATACGCAGTATTTT.

The CDR3 DNA sequence: TGTGCCAGCAGTGGGGACTGGAACACTGAAGCTTTCTTT. This translates into CASSGDWNTEAFF. The chain carries TRBV2 and TRBJ1-1, with a weak D call TRBD1 (5 bases). Germline V gene data show CDR1 as SNHLY and CDR2 as FYNNEI. The CDR3 has 13 residues. Between the trimmed V and J ends, which lost 4 bases and 1 base, there was a span of 7 bases.

The sample holds a few counts of this clone. This chain joins TRBV4-1 and TRBJ2-1; 11 nucleotides match TRBD2. There are 16 residues in the CDR3. The germline V gene has CDR1 MGHRA and CDR2 YSYEKL. V trimming: 0 bases; J trimming: 9 bases; junction bases outside the gene matches: 7. The CDR3 DNA is TGCGCCAGCAGCCAAGATCGACTAGCGGGGAGGAGTGAGCAGTTCTTC. Encoded protein: CASSQDRLAGRSEQFF.

For this clone: Different DNA sequences within this sample yield the same CDR3. The chain combines TRBV18 with TRBJ1-2; 7 nucleotides align to TRBD1. Germline trimming cut 3 bases from V and 8 bases from J; bases unmatched to any gene: 3. The CDR3 length is 12 residues. CDR1 and CDR2 from the germline V gene are KGHSH and LQKENI. CDR3 sequence: CASSPTGDGYTF. The CDR3 coding sequence is TGTGCCAGCTCACCCACAGGGGACGGCTACACCTTC.

The chain couples TRBV3-1 (or the pseudogene TRBV3-2) to TRBJ1-5; no definite D call. Germline V lookup: CDR1 LGHDT, CDR2 YNNKEL (reference sequence). This CDR3 has 11 amino acids. Trimming removed 5 bases from V and 7 bases from J, with 6 bases in between. As DNA, the CDR3 is TGTGCCAGCAGCTTCCGACAGCCCCAGCATTTT. This translates into CASSFRQPQHF.

This chain uses TRBV5-1 with TRBJ2-3; D uncertain. Germline loops: CDR1 SGHRS, CDR2 YFSETQ. Trimming shortened V by 1 base and J by 1 base, and 1 base separated the two germline ends. The CDR3 spans 12 residues. CDR3 nucleotides: TGCGCCAGCAGCTTGCGCACAGATACGCAGTATTTT. It yields the protein CASSLRTDTQYF.

This clone showed up just a few times. The V and J genes are TRBV29-1 and TRBJ1-2; a possible D gene is TRBD1 (6 bases). CDR3 size: 11 residues. CDR1 SQVTM and CDR2 ANQGSEA come from the germline V gene. Trimming pared 7 bases from V and 8 bases from J, leaving 14 bases between. Here the CDR3 DNA reads TGCAGCGCCCTGGACAGTAAAGGCTACACCTTC. Protein sequence: CSALDSKGYTF.